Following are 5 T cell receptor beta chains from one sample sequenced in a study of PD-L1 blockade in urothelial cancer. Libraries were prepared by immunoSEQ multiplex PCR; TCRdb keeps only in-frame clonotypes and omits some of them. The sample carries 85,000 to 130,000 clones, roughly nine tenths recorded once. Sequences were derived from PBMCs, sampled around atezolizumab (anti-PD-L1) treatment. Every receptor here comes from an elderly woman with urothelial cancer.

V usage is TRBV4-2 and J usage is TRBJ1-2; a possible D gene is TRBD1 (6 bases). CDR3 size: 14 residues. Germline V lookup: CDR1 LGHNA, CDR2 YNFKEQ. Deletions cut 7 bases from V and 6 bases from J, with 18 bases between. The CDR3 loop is CASTQTGTPNGYTF. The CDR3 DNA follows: TGTGCCAGCACCCAGACAGGTACACCGAATGGCTACACCTTC.

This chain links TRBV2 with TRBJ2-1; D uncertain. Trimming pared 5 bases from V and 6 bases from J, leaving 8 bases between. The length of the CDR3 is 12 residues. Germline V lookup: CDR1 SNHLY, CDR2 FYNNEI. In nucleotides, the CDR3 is TGTGCCAGCAGTCTTCCTAGCAATGAGCAGTTCTTC. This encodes CASSLPSNEQFF.

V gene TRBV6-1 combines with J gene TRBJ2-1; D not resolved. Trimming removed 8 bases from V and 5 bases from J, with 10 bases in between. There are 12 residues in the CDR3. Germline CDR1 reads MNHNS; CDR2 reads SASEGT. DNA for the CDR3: TGTGCCAGCCGCGCTGTCCACAATGAGCAGTTCTTC. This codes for CASRAVHNEQFF.

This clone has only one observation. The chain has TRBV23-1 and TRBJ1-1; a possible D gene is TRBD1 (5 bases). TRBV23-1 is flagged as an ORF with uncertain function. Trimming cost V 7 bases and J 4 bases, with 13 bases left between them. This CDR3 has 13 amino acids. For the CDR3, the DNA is TGCGCCAGCATCCGTGGGGGGTTCACTGAAGCTTTCTTT. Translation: CASIRGGFTEAFF.

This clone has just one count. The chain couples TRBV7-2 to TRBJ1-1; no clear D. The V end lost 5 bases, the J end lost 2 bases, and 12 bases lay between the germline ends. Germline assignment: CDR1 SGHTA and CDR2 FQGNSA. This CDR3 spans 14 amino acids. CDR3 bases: TGTGCCAGCAGCCTGCGGACTGAAAACACTGAAGCTTTCTTT. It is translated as CASSLRTENTEAFF.